The rows below give T cell receptor beta chains drawn from one sample of a study of PD-1 blockade in classical Hodgkin lymphoma. Produced via immunoSEQ multiplex PCR; TCRdb's table is partial and in-frame only. The sample contains tens of thousands of clones, approximately 90% of which appear only once. Sequenced material: peripheral blood mononuclear cells (PBMCs). The receptor source for this set is a human donor with classical Hodgkin lymphoma. CDR3s include the opening cysteine and the closing phenylalanine or tryptophan. A D gene is named only where the DNA matches it firmly. Part of the rows lack a size; the others show once, few, many or a class for expanded clones.

D gene | J gene | V gene | clone size | CDR3 DNA | CDR3 protein
- | TRBJ1-5 | TRBV19 | - | TGTGCCAGTAGTAGGGGGCCGAATCAGCCCCAGCATTTT | CASSRGPNQPQHF
TRBD1 | TRBJ1-2 | TRBV10-3 | once | TGTGCCACCGGTCCGGGACAGGGTGTCTATGGCTACACCTTC | CATGPGQGVYGYTF
TRBD2 | TRBJ2-1 | TRBV4-2 | - | TGTGCCAGCAGCCAAGAGGGACTAGCGACCTACAATGAGCAGTTCTTC | CASSQEGLATYNEQFF
- | TRBJ1-4 | TRBV11-2 | - | TGTGCCAGCAGTCTTACTGCGAGGACTAATGAAAAACTGTTTTTT | CASSLTARTNEKLFF
TRBD1 | TRBJ1-2 | TRBV5-1 | - | TGCGCCAGCAGCTTGCAACCCGGGACAGGGAGATCCAACTATGGCTACACCTTC | CASSLQPGTGRSNYGYTF
- | TRBJ1-4 | TRBV9 | - | TGTGCCAGCACCAGAGGGGTGGGTGAAAAACTGTTTTTT | CASTRGVGEKLFF
- | TRBJ2-3 | TRBV2 | - | TGTGCCAGCAAGGAACTAGCACCCACAGATACGCAGTATTTT | CASKELAPTDTQYF
- | TRBJ2-2 | TRBV6-1 | - | TGTGCCAGCAGAGGCAAGGCGAACACCGGGGAGCTGTTTTTT | CASRGKANTGELFF
- | TRBJ2-3 | TRBV11-3 | - | TGTGCCAGCAGCCAGTGGAGCAGGCAAAGCACAGATACGCAGTATTTT | CASSQWSRQSTDTQYF
- | TRBJ1-2 | TRBV28 | - | TGTGCCAGCAGTTTATCTGGACGGCTCAACGGCTACACCTTC | CASSLSGRLNGYTF
TRBD1 | TRBJ1-1 | TRBV4-1 | once | TGCGCCAGCAGCCCTGGACAGGGACTACTGAACACTGAAGCTTTCTTT | CASSPGQGLLNTEAFF